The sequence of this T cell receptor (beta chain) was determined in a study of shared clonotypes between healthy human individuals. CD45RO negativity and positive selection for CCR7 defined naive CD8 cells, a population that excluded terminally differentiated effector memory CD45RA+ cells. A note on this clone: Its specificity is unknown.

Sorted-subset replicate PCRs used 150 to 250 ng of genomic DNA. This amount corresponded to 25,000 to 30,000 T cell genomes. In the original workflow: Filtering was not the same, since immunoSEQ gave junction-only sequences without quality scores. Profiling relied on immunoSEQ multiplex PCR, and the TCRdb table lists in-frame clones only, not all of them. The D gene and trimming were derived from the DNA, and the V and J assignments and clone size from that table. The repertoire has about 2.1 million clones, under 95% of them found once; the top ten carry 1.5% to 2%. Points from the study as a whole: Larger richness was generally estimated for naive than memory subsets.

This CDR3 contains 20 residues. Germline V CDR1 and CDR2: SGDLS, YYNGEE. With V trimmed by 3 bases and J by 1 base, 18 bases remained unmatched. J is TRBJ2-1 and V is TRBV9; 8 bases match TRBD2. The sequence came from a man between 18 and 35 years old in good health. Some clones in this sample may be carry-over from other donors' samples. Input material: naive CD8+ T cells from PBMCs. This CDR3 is CASSAPILEDRGRSYNEQFF. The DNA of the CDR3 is TGTGCCAGCAGCGCTCCCATCTTAGAGGATCGCGGGAGGTCCTACAATGAGCAGTTCTTC.